This T cell receptor (beta chain) was retrieved from a study of cytomegalovirus exposure and HLA in healthy donors. The CDR3 has 17 residues. In the PCR, 60 Vbeta and 13 Jbeta primers were used. The protocol was immunoSEQ multiplex PCR, while the TCRdb copy is restricted to in-frame clones and leaves out a portion. The sample yields under 250,000 clones, roughly 79% seen once. Points on this clone: Antigen specificity is unknown.

Study results and caveats: An analysis was carried out later, and it reportedly showed fewer N-insertions in an Asian-associated ancestry cluster than the roughly 700-donor mean. What was likely a sequencing artifact was a cluster of highly shared sequence variants. The authors later found TCR association rates varying by HLA locus, with DRB1 most and HLA-C fewest.

The receptor comes from a male donor in good health and CMV-seronegative. V and J are TRBV21-1 and TRBJ1-5. TRBV21-1 is labeled a pseudogene. Sequencing was done on a sample of PBMCs. The DNA of the CDR3 is TGTGCCAGCAGCAAAATGGGGGGGAACGGAAGCAATCAGCCCCAGCATTTT. Translating gives CASSKMGGNGSNQPQHF.